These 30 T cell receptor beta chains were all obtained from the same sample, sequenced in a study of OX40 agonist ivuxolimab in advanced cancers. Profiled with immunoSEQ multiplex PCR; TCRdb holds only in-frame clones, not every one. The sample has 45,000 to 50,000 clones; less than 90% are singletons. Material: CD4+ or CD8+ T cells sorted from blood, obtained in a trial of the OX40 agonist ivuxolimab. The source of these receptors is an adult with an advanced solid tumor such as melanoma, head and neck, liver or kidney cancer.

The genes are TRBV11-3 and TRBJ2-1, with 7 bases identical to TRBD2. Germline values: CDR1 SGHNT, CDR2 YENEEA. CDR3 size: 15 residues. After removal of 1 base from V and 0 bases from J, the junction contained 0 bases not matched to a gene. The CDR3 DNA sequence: TGTGCCAGCAGCTTAGGCGGGAGCTCCTACAATGAGCAGTTCTTC. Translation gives CASSLGGSSYNEQFF.

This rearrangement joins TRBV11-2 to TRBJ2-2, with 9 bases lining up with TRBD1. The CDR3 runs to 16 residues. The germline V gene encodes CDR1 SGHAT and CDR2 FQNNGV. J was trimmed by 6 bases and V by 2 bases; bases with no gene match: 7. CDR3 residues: CASSLQTGGASGELFF. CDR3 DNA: TGTGCCAGCAGCTTACAAACAGGGGGCGCGTCCGGGGAGCTGTTTTTT.

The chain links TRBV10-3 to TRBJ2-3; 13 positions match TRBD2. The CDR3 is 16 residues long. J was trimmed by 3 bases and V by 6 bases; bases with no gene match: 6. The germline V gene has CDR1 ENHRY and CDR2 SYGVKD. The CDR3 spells CAIREGTSGNTDTQYF. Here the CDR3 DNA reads TGTGCCATCAGGGAAGGGACTAGCGGGAATACAGATACGCAGTATTTT.

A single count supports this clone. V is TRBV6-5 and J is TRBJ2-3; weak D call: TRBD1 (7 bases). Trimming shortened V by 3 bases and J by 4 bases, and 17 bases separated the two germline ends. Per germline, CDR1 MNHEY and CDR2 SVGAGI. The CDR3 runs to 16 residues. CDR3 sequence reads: CASSYEGGGGADTQYF. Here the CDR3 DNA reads TGTGCCAGCAGTTATGAGGGAGGAGGGGGCGCAGATACGCAGTATTTT.

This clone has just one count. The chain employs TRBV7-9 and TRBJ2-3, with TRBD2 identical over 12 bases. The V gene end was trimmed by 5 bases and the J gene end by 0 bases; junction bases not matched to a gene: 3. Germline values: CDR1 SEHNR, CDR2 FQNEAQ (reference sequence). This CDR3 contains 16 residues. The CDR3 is CASSIGTSGSTDTQYF. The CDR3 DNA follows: TGTGCCAGCAGCATCGGGACTAGCGGGAGCACAGATACGCAGTATTTT.

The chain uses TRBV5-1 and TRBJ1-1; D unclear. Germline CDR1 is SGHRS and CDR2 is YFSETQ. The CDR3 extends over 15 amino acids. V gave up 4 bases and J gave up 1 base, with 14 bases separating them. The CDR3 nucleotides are TGCGCCAGCAGCCCGTTAGTTAGCGGGAACACTGAAGCTTTCTTT. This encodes CASSPLVSGNTEAFF.

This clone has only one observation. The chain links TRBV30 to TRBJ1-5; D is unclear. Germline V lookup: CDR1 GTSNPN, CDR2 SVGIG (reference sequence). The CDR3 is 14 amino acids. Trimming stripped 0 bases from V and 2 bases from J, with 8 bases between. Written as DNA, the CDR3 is TGTGCCTGGAGTGTTTGGGGTGGCAATCAGCCCCAGCATTTT. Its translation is CAWSVWGGNQPQHF.

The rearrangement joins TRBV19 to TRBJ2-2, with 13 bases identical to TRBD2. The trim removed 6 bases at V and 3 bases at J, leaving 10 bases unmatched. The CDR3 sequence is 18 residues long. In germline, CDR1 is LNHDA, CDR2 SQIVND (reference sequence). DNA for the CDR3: TGTGCCAGTAGCTCGGGACTAGCGGGAACGTTTGACACCGGGGAGCTGTTTTTT. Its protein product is CASSSGLAGTFDTGELFF. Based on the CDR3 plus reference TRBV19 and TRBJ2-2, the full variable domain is DGGITQSPKYLFRKEGQNVTLSCEQNLNHDAMYWYRQDPGQGLRLIYYSQIVNDFQKGDIAEGYSVSREKKESFPLTVTSAQKNPTAFYLCASSSGLAGTFDTGELFFGEGSRLTVL.

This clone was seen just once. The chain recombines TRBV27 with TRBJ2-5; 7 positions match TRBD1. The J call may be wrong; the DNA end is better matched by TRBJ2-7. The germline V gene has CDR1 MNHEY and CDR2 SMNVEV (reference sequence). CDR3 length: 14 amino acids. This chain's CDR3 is CASSLRGRSYEQYF. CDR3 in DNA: TGTGCCAGCAGTTTGAGGGGGCGCTCCTACGAGCAGTACTTC.

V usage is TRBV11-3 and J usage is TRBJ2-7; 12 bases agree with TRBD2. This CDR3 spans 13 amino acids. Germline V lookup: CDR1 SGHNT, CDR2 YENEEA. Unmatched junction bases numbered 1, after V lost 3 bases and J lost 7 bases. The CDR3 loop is CASSLTSGGEQYF. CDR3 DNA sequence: TGTGCCAGCAGCTTGACTAGCGGGGGAGAGCAGTACTTC.

This chain's CDR3 is CASSLGGGSYNEQFF. DNA for the CDR3: TGTGCCAGCAGTTTGGGGGGGGGCTCCTACAATGAGCAGTTCTTC. This chain links TRBV28 with TRBJ2-1; 7 bases agree with TRBD2. From germline, CDR1 is MDHEN and CDR2 SYDVKM. Trimming took 3 bases from V and 0 from J; bases not matched to a gene: 2. This CDR3 region has 15 residues.

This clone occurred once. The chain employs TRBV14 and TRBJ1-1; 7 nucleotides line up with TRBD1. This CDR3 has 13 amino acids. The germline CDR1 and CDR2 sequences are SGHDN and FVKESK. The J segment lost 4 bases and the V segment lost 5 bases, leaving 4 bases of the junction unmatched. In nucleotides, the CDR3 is TGTGCCAGCAGCTGGGGACAGAGCACTGAAGCTTTCTTT. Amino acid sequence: CASSWGQSTEAFF.

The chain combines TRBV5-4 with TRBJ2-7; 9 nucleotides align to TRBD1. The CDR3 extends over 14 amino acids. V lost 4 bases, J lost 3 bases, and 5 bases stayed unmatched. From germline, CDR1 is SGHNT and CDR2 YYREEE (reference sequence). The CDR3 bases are TGTGCCAGCAGCCCCGTGGGACAGGGCTACGAGCAGTACTTC. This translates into CASSPVGQGYEQYF.

In nucleotides, the CDR3 is TGCGCCAGCAGCCAAGGGGACAGGGGAAACCAGCCCCAGCATTTT. It translates to CASSQGDRGNQPQHF. This chain joins TRBV4-1 and TRBJ1-5; 10 bases fit TRBD1. V was pared by 1 base and J by 7 bases, with 4 bases of the junction left unmatched. The CDR3 length is 15 residues. CDR1 and CDR2 (germline): MGHRA, YSYEKL.

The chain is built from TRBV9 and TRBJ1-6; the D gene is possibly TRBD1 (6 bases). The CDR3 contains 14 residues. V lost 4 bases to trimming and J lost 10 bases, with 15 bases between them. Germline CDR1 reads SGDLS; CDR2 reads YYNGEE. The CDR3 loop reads CASSPRGGLSPLHF. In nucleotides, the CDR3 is TGTGCCAGCAGCCCTCGCGGGGGGCTCTCACCCCTCCACTTT.

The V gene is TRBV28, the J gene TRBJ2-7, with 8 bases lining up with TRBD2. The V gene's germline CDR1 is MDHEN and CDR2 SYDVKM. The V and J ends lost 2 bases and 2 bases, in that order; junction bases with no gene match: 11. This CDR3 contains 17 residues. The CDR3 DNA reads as TGTGCCAGCAGTTTAAGGGTGGGCGGGGGGTTCCCCTACGAGCAGTACTTC. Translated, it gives CASSLRVGGGFPYEQYF.

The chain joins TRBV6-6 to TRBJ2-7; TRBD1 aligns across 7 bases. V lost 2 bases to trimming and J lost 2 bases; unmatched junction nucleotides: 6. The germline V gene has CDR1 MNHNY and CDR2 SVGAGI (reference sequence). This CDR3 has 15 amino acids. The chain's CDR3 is CASSYEGASTYEQYF. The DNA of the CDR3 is TGTGCCAGCAGTTACGAGGGGGCAAGTACCTACGAGCAGTACTTC.

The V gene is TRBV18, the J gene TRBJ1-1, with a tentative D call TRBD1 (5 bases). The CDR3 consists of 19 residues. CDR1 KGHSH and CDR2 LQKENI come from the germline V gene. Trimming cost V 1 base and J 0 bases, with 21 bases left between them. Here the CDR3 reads CASSPRIWGSQNMNTEAFF. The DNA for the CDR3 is TGTGCCAGCTCACCACGAATTTGGGGCAGTCAGAACATGAACACTGAAGCTTTCTTT.

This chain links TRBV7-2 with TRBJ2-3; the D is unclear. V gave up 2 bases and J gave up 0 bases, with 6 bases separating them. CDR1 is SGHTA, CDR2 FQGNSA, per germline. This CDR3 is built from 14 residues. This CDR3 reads CASSLRYSTDTQYF. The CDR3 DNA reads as TGTGCCAGCAGCTTAAGATATAGCACAGATACGCAGTATTTT.

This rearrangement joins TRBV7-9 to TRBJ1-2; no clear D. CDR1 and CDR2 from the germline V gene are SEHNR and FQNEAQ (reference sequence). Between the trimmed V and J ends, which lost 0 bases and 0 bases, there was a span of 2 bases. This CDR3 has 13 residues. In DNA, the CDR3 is TGTGCCAGCAGCTTAGCGACTAACTATGGCTACACCTTC. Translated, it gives CASSLATNYGYTF.

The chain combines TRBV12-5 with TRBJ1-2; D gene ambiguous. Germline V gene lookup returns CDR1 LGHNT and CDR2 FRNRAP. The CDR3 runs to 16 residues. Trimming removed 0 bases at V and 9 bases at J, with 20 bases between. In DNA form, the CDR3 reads TGTGCTAGTGGTTTGGTAAATAGAGGTTACCTCGAGAGCTACACCTTC. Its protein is CASGLVNRGYLESYTF.

The CDR3 DNA is TGTGCCAGCAGTGGGGGCAGGGGGATGGAAAACATTCAGTACTTC. Protein product: CASSGGRGMENIQYF. The chain uses TRBV2 and TRBJ2-4, with 7 bases lining up with TRBD1. The CDR3 covers 15 residues. The V and J ends lost 4 bases and 5 bases, in that order; junction bases with no gene match: 8. Germline V gene data show CDR1 as SNHLY and CDR2 as FYNNEI.

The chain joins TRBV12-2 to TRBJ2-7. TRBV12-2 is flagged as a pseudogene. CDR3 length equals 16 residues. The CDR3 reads CASRSIPWGFTYEQYF. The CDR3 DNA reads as TGTGCAAGTCGCTCCATACCGTGGGGGTTTACCTACGAGCAGTACTTC.

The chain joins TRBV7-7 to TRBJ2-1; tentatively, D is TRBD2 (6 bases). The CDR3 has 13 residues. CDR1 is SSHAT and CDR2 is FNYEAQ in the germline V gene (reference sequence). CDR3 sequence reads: CASGTGLYNEQFF. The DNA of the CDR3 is TGTGCTAGCGGCACAGGACTATACAATGAGCAGTTCTTC.

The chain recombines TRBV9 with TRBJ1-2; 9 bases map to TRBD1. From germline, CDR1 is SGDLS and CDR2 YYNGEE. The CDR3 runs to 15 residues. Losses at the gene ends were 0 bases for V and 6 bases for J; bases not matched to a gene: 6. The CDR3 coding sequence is TGTGCCAGCAGCGTAGCCCGGGACAGGGAAAATGGCTACACCTTC. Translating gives CASSVARDRENGYTF.

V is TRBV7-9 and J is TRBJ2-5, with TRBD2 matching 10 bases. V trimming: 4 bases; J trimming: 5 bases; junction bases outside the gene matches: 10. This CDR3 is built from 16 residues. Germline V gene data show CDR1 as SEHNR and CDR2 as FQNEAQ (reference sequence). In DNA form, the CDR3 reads TGTGCCAGCAGCTCTAGCGGGAGAGCCGAGAGGGAGACCCAGTACTTC. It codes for CASSSSGRAERETQYF.

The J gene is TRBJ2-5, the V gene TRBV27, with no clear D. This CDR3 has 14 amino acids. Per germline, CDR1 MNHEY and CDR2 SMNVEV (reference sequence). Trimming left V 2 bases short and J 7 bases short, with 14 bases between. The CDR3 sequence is CASSLERTRRTQYF. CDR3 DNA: TGTGCCAGCAGTTTAGAGAGGACCCGGCGGACCCAGTACTTC.

The CDR3 here is CSVEGQDYGYTF. The CDR3, as DNA: TGCAGCGTTGAAGGACAGGACTATGGCTACACCTTC. This chain links TRBV29-1 with TRBJ1-2, with a weak D call TRBD1 (6 bases). The germline CDR1 and CDR2 sequences are SQVTM and ANQGSEA. The length of the CDR3 is 12 residues. V lost 1 base and J lost 3, with 6 bases in between.

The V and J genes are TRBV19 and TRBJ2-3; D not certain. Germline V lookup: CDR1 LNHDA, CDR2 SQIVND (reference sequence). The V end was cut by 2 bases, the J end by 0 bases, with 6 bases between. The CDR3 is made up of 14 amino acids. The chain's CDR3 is CASSIQASTDTQYF. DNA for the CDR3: TGTGCCAGTAGTATACAGGCTAGCACAGATACGCAGTATTTT.

CDR3 residues: CASSLGGASGQPQHF. The DNA of the CDR3 is TGTGCCAGCAGCTTAGGAGGGGCATCGGGACAGCCCCAGCATTTT. This chain connects TRBV7-2 to TRBJ1-5; possibly TRBD1 for D (5 bases). In germline, CDR1 is SGHTA, CDR2 FQGNSA. This CDR3 is built from 15 residues. The germline V and J ends were trimmed by 1 base and 7 bases, with 14 bases remaining between them.